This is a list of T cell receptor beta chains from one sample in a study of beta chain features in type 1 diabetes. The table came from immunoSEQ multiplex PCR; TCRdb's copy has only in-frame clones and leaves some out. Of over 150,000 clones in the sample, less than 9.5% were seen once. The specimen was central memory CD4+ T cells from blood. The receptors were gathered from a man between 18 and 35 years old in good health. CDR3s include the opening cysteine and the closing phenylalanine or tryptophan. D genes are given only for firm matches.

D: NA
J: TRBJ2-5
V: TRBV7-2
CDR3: CASSLEPIGTQYF

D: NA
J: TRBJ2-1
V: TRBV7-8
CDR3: CASSAGRGPYNEQFF

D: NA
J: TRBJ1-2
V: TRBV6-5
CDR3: CASSYRDYGYTF

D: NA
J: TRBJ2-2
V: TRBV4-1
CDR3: CASSQEKIFQQGRVGGELFF

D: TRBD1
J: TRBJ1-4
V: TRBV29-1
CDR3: CSALGTGNEKLFF

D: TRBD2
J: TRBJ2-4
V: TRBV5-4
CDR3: CASSDRTSGLNIQYF

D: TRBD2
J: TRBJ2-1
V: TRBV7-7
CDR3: CASSRGLAGGGEQFF

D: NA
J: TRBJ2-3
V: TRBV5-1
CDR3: CASSFGGRDTQYF

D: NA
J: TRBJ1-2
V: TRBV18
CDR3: CASSADSIYGYTF

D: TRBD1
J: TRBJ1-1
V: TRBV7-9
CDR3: CASSRQGEDTEAFF

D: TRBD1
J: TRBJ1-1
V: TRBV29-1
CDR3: CSVALTGLQAFF

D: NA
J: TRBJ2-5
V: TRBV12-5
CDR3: CASGLVPPRDIPQETQYF

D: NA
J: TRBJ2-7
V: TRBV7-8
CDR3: CASSTTASSYEQYF

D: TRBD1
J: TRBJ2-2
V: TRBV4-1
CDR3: CASSQTRTGAQTGELFF

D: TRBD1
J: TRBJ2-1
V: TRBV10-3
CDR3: CAISELSTGGDEQFF

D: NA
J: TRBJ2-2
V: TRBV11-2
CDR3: CASRPARTNTGELFF

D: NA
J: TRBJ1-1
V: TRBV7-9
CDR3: CASSLDLGQGKAFF

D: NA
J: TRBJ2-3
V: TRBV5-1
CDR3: CASSLGTDLFTDTQYF

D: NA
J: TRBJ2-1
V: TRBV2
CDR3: CAKKEADEQFF

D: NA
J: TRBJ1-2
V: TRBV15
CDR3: CATSRDPGRDYTF

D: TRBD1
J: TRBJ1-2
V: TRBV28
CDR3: CAAGQGFSNYGYTF

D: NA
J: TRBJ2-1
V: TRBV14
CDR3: CASSQSPYSSALSYNEQFF

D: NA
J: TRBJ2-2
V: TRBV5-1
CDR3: CASSRERAGNTGELFF

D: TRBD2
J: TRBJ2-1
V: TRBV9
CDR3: CASSPRTSESEQFF

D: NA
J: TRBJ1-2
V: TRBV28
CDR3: CASRRGWDLRGNYGYTF

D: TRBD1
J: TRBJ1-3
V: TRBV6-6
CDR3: CASRRQGLSSGNTIYF

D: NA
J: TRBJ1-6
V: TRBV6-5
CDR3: CASSQQQGLYSPLHF

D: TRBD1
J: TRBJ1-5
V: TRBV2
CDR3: CASSAGQRINQPQHF

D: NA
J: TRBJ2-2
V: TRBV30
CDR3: CASGGGSGELFF

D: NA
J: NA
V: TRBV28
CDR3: CASSLRVEQYF

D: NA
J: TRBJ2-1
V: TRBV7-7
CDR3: CASSSRLDGEQFF

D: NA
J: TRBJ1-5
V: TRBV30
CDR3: CAWKLAGGGQPQHF

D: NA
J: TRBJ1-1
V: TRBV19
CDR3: CASSSRGSRNTEAFF

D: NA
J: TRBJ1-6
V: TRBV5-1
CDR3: CASSSEGYRESPLHF

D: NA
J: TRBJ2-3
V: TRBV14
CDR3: CASSQETGRSTDTQYF

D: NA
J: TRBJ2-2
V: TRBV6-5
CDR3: CASSYAGPATGELFF

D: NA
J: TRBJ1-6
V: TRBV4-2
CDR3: CASSRREGTNSPLHF

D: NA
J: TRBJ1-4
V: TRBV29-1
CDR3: CSVAGHSSTNEKLFF

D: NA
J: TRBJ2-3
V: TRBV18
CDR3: CASSPPTGTDTQYF

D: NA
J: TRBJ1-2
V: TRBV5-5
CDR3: CASSFLASGGDGYTF

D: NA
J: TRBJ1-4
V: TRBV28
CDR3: CASSSMKAAVREKLFF